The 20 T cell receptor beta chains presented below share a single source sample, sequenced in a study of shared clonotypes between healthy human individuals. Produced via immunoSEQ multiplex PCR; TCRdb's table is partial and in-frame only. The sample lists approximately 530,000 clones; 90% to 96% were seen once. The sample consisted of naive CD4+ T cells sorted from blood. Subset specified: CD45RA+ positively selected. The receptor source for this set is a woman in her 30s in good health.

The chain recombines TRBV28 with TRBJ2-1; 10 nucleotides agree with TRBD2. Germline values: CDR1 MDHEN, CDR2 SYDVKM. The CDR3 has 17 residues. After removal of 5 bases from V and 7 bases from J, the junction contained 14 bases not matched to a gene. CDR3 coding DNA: TGTGCCAGCAGTCTCATTAGCGGGAGGAAAGTTGTGAATGAGCAGTTCTTC. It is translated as CASSLISGRKVVNEQFF.

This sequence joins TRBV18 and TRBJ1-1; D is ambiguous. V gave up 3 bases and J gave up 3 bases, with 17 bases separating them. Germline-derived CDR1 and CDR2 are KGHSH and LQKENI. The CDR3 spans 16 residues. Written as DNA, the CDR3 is TGTGCCAGCTCACCCCCCCCGAGGATAAGTCACACTGAAGCTTTCTTT. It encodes CASSPPPRISHTEAFF.

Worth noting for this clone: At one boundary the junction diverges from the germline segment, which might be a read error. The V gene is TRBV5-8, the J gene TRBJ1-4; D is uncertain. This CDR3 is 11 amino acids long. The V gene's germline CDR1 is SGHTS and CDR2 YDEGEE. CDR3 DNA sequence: TGTGCCAGCAGGATGAATGAAAACCTGTTTTTT. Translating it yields CASRMNENLFF.

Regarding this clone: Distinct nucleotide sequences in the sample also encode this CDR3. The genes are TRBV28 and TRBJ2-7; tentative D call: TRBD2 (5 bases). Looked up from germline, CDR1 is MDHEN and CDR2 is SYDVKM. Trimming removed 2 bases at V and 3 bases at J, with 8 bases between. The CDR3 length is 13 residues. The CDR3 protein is CASSLRGNYEQYF. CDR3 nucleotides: TGTGCCAGCAGTTTACGGGGAAACTACGAGCAGTACTTC. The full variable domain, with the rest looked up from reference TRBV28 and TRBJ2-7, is DVKVTQSSRYLVKRTGEKVFLECVQDMDHENMFWYRQDPGLGLRLIYFSYDVKMKEKGDIPEGYSVSREKKERFSLILESASTNQTSMYLCASSLRGNYEQYFGPGTRLTVT.

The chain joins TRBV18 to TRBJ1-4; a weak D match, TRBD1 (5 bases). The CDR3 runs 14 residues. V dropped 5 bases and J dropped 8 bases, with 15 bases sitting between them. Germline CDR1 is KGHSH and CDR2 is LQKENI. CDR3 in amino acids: CASSSRGSIEKLFF. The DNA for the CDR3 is TGTGCCAGCTCAAGTAGGGGCTCCATCGAAAAACTGTTTTTT.

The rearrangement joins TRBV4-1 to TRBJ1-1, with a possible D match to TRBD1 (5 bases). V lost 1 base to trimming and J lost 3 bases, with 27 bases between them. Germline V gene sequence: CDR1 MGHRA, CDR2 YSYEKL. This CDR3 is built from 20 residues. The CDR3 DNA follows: TGCGCCAGCAGCCAAGTTTTTTCTACCGTTAGGGGTCGCTTGGACACTGAAGCTTTCTTT. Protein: CASSQVFSTVRGRLDTEAFF.

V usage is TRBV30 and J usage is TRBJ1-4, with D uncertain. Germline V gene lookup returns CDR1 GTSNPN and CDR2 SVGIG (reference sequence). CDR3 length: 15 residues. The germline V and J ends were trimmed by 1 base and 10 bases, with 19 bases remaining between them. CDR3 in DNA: TGTGCCTGGAGTGAATACCCCGGTTCGGGCGGAAAACTGTTTTTT. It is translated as CAWSEYPGSGGKLFF.

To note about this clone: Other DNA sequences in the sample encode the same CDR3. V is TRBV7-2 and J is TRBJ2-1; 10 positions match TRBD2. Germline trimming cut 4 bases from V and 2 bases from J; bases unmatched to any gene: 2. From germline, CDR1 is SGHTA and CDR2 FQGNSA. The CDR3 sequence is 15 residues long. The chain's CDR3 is CASSSTSGTYNEQFF. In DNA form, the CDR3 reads TGTGCCAGCAGCTCTACTAGCGGGACCTACAATGAGCAGTTCTTC.

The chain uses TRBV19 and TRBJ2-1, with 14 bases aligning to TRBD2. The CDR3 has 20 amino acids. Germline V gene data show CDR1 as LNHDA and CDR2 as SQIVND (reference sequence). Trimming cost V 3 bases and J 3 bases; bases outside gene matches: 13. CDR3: CASSIKGATSGRALYNEQFF. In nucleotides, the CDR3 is TGTGCCAGTAGTATCAAGGGGGCGACTAGCGGGAGGGCTCTCTACAATGAGCAGTTCTTC.

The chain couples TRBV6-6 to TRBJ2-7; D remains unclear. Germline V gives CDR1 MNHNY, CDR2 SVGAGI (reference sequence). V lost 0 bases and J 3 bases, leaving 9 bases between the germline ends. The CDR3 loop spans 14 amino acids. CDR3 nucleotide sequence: TGTGCCAGCAGTTACTCTGGCAGCCGCTACGAGCAGTACTTC. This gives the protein CASSYSGSRYEQYF.

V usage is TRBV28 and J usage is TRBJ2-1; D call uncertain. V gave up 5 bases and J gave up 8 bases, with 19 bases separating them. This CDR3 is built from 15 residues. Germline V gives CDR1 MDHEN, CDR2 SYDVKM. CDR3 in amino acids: CASSLRTQAADEQFF. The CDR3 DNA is TGTGCCAGCAGTCTTCGGACCCAAGCCGCCGATGAGCAGTTCTTC.

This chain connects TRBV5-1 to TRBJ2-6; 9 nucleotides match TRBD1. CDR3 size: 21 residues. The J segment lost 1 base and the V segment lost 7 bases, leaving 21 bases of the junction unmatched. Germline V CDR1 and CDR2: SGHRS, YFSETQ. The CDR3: CASAGTGIVRREFSGANVLTF. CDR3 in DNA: TGCGCCAGCGCGGGGACAGGGATTGTTCGAAGAGAATTTTCTGGGGCCAACGTCCTGACTTTC.

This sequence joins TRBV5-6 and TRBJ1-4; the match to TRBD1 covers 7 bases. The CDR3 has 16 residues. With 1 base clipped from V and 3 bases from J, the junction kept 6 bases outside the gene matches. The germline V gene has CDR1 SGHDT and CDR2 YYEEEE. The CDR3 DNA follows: TGTGCCAGCAGCTTGTGGGCGGGACAGCCTAATGAAAAACTGTTTTTT. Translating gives CASSLWAGQPNEKLFF.

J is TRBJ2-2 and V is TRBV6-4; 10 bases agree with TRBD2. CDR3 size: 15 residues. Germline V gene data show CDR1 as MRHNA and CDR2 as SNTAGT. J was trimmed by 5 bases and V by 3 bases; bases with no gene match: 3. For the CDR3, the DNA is TGTGCCAGCAGTGAAGAACTAGCGGGAACCGGGGAGCTGTTTTTT. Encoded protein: CASSEELAGTGELFF.

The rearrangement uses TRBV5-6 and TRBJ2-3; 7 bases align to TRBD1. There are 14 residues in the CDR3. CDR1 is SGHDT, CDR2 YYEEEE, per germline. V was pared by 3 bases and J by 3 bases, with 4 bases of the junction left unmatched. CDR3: CASSSSTGTDTQYF. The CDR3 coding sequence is TGTGCCAGCAGCTCCTCGACAGGGACAGATACGCAGTATTTT.

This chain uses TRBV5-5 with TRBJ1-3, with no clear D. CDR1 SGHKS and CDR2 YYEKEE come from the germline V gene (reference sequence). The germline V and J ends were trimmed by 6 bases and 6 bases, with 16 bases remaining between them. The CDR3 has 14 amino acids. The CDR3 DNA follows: TGTGCCAGCACCCTGACATCGGGAGCAAACACCATATATTTT. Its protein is CASTLTSGANTIYF.

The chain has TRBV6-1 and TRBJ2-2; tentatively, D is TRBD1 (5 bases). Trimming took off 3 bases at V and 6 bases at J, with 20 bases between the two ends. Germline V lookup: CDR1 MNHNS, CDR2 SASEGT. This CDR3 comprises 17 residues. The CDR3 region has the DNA TGTGCCAGCAGTGATAGTAGGGGAATTGGGATCGCCGGGGAGCTGTTTTTT. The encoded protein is CASSDSRGIGIAGELFF.

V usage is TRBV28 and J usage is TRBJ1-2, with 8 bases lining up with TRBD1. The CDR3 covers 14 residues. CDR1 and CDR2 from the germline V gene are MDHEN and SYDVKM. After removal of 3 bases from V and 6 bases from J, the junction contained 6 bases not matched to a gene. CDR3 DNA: TGTGCCAGCAGTTTGGAGGACAGGGTTGATGGCTACACCTTC. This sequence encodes CASSLEDRVDGYTF.

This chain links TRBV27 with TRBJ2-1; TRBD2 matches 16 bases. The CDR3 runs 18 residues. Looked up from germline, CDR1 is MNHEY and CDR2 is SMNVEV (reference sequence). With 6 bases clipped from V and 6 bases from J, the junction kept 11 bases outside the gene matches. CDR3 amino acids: CASRKLGTSGRAGNEQFF. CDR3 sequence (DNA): TGTGCCAGCAGGAAACTTGGGACTAGCGGGAGGGCCGGCAATGAGCAGTTCTTC.

The CDR3 sequence is CATSPREGYTF. For the CDR3, the DNA is TGTGCCACCTCCCCCAGGGAGGGCTACACCTTC. The chain carries TRBV28 and TRBJ1-2; tentative D call: TRBD1 (5 bases). V was shortened by 10 bases and J by 8 bases, with 14 bases between the two germline ends. From germline, CDR1 is MDHEN and CDR2 SYDVKM. CDR3 length: 11 amino acids.